What follows describes a single TCR beta chain. These data are taken from a study of blood T cell repertoires in COVID-19. Study overall: There were acute and convalescent COVID-19 samples, and they came from the United States, Italy and Spain. T cells, B-cell-depleted T cells, or PBMCs supplied cDNA or gDNA.

Per the original data handling: By means of reference gene primer amplification, nucleated cell counts were estimated. Libraries were prepared by immunoSEQ multiplex PCR; TCRdb keeps only in-frame clonotypes and omits some of them. V, J and clone size derive from that table, while D and trimming were established from the DNA sequence. The sample shows 200,000 to 250,000 clones, 82% of them seen only once. Sequenced material: PBMCs or T cells enriched from blood (not recorded which). The sequence came from a woman aged 55-69 years who had recovered from COVID-19.

DNA of the CDR3: TGTGCCAGTAGTGCCGCTCCGGGACAGGGTTTGTTTTTT. Encoded protein: CASSAAPGQGLFF. V and J are TRBV19 and TRBJ1-4; 9 bases align to TRBD1. The CDR3 has 13 residues. The V gene end was trimmed by 5 bases and the J gene end by 15 bases; junction bases not matched to a gene: 10. Germline values: CDR1 LNHDA, CDR2 SQIVND (reference sequence).